This T cell receptor beta chain derives from a study of identical twins. This clonotype has a handful of counts. After template switching added a universal primer site, the resulting cDNA carried unique molecular identifiers. TCRdb recomputed calls from the 5' RACE reads with MiXCR, one row per CDR3 protein. The sample contains around 680,000 distinct CDR3 sequences, under 9% of which appear only once. The germline V gene has CDR1 SGHKS and CDR2 YYEKEE (reference sequence). With 4 bases clipped from V and 5 bases from J, the junction kept 5 bases outside the gene matches. The CDR3 loop spans 14 amino acids. Another study also made use of these data, one on yellow fever vaccine responses in identical twins.

The receptor was isolated from a woman aged 18-29 years in good health. The sample was PBMCs. V usage is TRBV5-5 and J usage is TRBJ2-5, with 10 nucleotides matching TRBD2. CDR3 DNA sequence: TGTGCCAGCAGCGGGACTAGCGCAGTGGAGACCCAGTACTTC. This translates into CASSGTSAVETQYF.